These T cell receptor beta chains were read from a single sample in a study of blood T cell repertoires in COVID-19. Produced via immunoSEQ multiplex PCR; TCRdb's table is partial and in-frame only. There are approximately 220,000 clones in the sample; around 84% occur only once, and about 4.5% lies in the top ten. The sequencing sample was made of peripheral blood. The source is a man in his fifties or sixties with acute or convalescent COVID-19. The CDR3 runs from the conserved cysteine through the conserved F or W. The D gene is left open where the match is weak. The size entry is marked missing in some rows and otherwise reads once, few, many or a size class.

abundance	j_gene	d_gene	v_gene	CDR3aa	CDR3nt
-	TRBJ2-5	TRBD1	TRBV10-1	CASSGWTGTETQYF	TGCGCCAGCAGTGGGTGGACAGGGACGGAGACCCAGTACTTC
-	TRBJ1-2	-	TRBV25-1	CASSAGVYGYTF	TGTGCCAGCAGTGCAGGGGTTTATGGCTACACCTTC
-	TRBJ1-2	TRBD1	TRBV19	CASSHTGDYGYTF	TGTGCCAGTAGTCACACAGGGGACTATGGCTACACCTTC
-	TRBJ1-2	-	TRBV6-5	CASKERIPNYGYTF	TGTGCCAGCAAAGAGAGGATCCCTAACTATGGCTACACCTTC
-	TRBJ2-4	-	TRBV5-1	CASSPDWADIQYF	TGCGCCAGCAGCCCGGACTGGGCGGACATTCAGTACTTC
-	TRBJ1-1	TRBD1	TRBV7-8	CASSLRDRGLGTEAFF	TGTGCCAGCAGCTTACGGGACAGGGGTCTGGGCACTGAAGCTTTCTTT
-	TRBJ1-1	TRBD1	TRBV5-1	CASSSGQGNTEAFF	TGCGCCAGCAGTTCGGGACAGGGGAACACTGAAGCTTTCTTT
-	TRBJ2-5	-	TRBV3-1/TRBV3-2	CASINLPYRDTQETQYF	TGTGCCAGCATCAACTTACCCTACCGGGACACCCAAGAGACCCAGTACTTC
once	TRBJ2-7	-	TRBV6-5	CASSYSGSEQYF	TGTGCCAGCAGTTACAGTGGGAGCGAGCAGTACTTC
-	TRBJ1-2	TRBD1	TRBV6-5	CASSRTYRGGYTF	TGTGCCAGCAGTCGAACCTACAGGGGTGGGTACACCTTC
few	TRBJ1-2	-	TRBV7-8	CASSLAGGAGYGYTF	TGTGCCAGCAGCTTAGCGGGAGGGGCTGGCTATGGCTACACCTTC
-	TRBJ2-1	TRBD1	TRBV27	CASSFRGTNNEQFF	TGTGCCAGCAGTTTCAGGGGGACGAACAATGAGCAGTTCTTC
-	TRBJ2-3	TRBD2	TRBV10-3	CAITLAGLPTDTQYF	TGTGCCATCACCCTAGCGGGACTTCCCACAGATACGCAGTATTTT
-	TRBJ2-2	-	TRBV27	CASRLWAGPRTGELFF	TGTGCCAGCAGGCTTTGGGCGGGGCCGAGGACCGGGGAGCTGTTTTTT
-	TRBJ1-5	TRBD1	TRBV7-9	CASSLGTGDYSNQPQHF	TGTGCCAGCAGCTTAGGGACAGGGGATTATAGCAATCAGCCCCAGCATTTT
few	TRBJ1-2	-	TRBV29-1	CSFAKQGQRGYTF	TGCAGCTTCGCTAAACAGGGTCAGCGAGGCTACACCTTC
few	TRBJ1-2	-	TRBV7-9	CASSPNLSGYGYTF	TGTGCCAGCAGCCCCAACCTCAGTGGCTATGGCTACACCTTC
once	TRBJ2-3	TRBD1	TRBV2	CASAVLRTGGKDTQYF	TGTGCCAGCGCCGTACTCCGGACAGGGGGCAAAGATACGCAGTATTTT
-	TRBJ2-7	-	TRBV5-6	CASSLQGRGPYEQYF	TGTGCCAGCAGCTTACAGGGCCGAGGTCCCTACGAGCAGTACTTC
once	TRBJ2-7	-	TRBV7-9	CASTLGGGRSSYEQYF	TGTGCCAGCACCCTAGGGGGGGGCCGGAGCTCCTACGAGCAGTACTTC
-	TRBJ2-5	-	TRBV15	CATSRGSSEETQYF	TGTGCCACCAGCAGAGGTAGCAGCGAAGAGACCCAGTACTTC
-	TRBJ1-3	TRBD1	TRBV5-1	CASSSDRAGNTIYF	TGCGCCAGCAGCTCGGACAGGGCTGGAAACACCATATATTTT
-	TRBJ1-1	-	TRBV5-6	CASSYDSMNTEAFF	TGTGCCAGCAGCTACGACAGCATGAACACTGAAGCTTTCTTT
few	TRBJ1-1	-	TRBV12-5	CASGSPLFGDTEAFF	TGTGCTAGTGGTTCCCCCCTGTTCGGGGACACTGAAGCTTTCTTT
-	TRBJ2-4	TRBD1	TRBV10-3	CAISEVPGQGKNIQYF	TGTGCCATCAGTGAGGTACCGGGACAGGGAAAAAACATTCAGTACTTC
-	TRBJ1-2	-	TRBV6-2/TRBV6-3	CASSQKIRTEHGYTF	TGTGCCAGCAGTCAGAAAATAAGGACAGAACATGGCTACACCTTC
-	TRBJ2-7	-	TRBV6-2/TRBV6-3	CASSRLYEQYF	TGTGCCAGCAGTCGCCTATACGAGCAGTACTTC
-	TRBJ1-1	-	TRBV13	CASRYRAFDTEAFF	TGTGCCAGCAGGTACAGGGCGTTCGACACTGAAGCTTTCTTT
-	TRBJ2-7	-	TRBV2	CASPAVQGNEQYF	TGTGCCAGCCCGGCTGTACAGGGAAACGAGCAGTACTTC
-	TRBJ1-1	TRBD1	TRBV2	CASRDRGYTEAFF	TGTGCCAGCAGGGACAGGGGTTACACTGAAGCTTTCTTT
-	TRBJ1-4	TRBD1	TRBV3-1/TRBV3-2	CASSQDTRGRVNEKLFF	TGTGCCAGCAGCCAAGATACGAGGGGGCGGGTTAATGAAAAACTGTTTTTT
-	TRBJ1-2	TRBD1	TRBV11-2	CASRRQGGYGYTF	TGTGCCAGCAGGCGACAGGGTGGTTATGGCTACACCTTC
-	TRBJ2-5	-	TRBV5-1	CASSLGLTQQETQYF	TGCGCCAGCAGCTTGGGACTGACGCAACAAGAGACCCAGTACTTC
-	TRBJ1-1	-	TRBV27	CASSQQMNTEAFF	TGTGCCAGCAGCCAACAGATGAACACTGAAGCTTTCTTT
-	TRBJ1-2	-	TRBV9	CASSAQANGYTF	TGTGCCAGCAGCGCCCAAGCAAATGGCTACACCTTC
-	TRBJ2-7	-	TRBV5-6	CASSLGISGYYEQYF	TGTGCCAGCAGCTTGGGAATAAGCGGATACTACGAGCAGTACTTC
-	TRBJ2-7	TRBD1	TRBV18	CASSPKGQPDYEQYF	TGTGCCAGCTCACCCAAGGGACAGCCCGACTACGAGCAGTACTTC
-	TRBJ2-5	TRBD2	TRBV27	CASKGRGEVLLETQYF	TGTGCCAGCAAGGGGCGGGGGGAAGTGCTTTTGGAGACCCAGTACTTC
-	TRBJ1-2	-	TRBV5-1	CASSLVGQRDGYTF	TGCGCCAGCAGCTTGGTCGGCCAGAGGGATGGCTACACCTTC
once	TRBJ1-5	-	TRBV5-5	CASSLGRVNQPQHF	TGTGCCAGCAGCTTGGGCAGGGTTAATCAGCCCCAGCATTTT
-	TRBJ1-2	TRBD1	TRBV27	CASARIGTANYGYTF	TGTGCCAGCGCAAGGATCGGGACAGCTAACTATGGCTACACCTTC
-	TRBJ1-1	-	TRBV5-5	CASSLLGSENTEAFF	TGTGCCAGCAGCTTGTTGGGTAGCGAAAACACTGAAGCTTTCTTT